A selection of T cell receptor beta chains follows, all from one sample in a study of T cells in Graves' hyperthyroidism and ophthalmopathy. MiXCR, applied by TCRdb to the multiplex PCR reads, yields one record per CDR3 protein. This sample has over 250,000 distinct CDR3 sequences, with about a sixth found just once. The sample comprised blood. All receptors come from a woman aged 60-75 years with Graves' ophthalmopathy. The CDR3 runs from the conserved cysteine through the conserved F or W. D genes are given only for firm matches. A clone size is listed for some rows: how often the clone was seen (once, few, many), or a class if it is expanded.

-	TRBJ1-6	TRBV7-9	-	CASSTGQGSRSPLHF	TGTGCCAGCAGCACCGGGCAGGGTTCTCGTTCACCCCTCCACTTT
many	TRBJ2-2	TRBV12-5	-	CASGRENTGELFF	TGTGCTAGTGGTCGTGAGAACACCGGGGAGCTGTTTTTT
few	TRBJ1-1	TRBV4-2	TRBD1	CASSPDRGENTEAFF	TGTGCCAGCAGCCCGGACAGGGGGGAGAACACTGAAGCTTTCTTT
-	TRBJ1-5	TRBV12-5	-	CASGASGGTQPQHF	TGTGCTAGTGGGGCCTCGGGGGGGACTCAGCCCCAGCATTTT
many	TRBJ2-1	TRBV2	-	CASSGQGGNEQFF	TGTGCCAGCAGTGGGCAGGGGGGGAATGAGCAGTTCTTC
few	TRBJ2-1	TRBV7-9	-	CASSFPNKNEQFF	TGTGCCAGCAGCTTCCCCAACAAAAATGAGCAGTTCTTC
many	TRBJ2-1	TRBV11-2	-	CASSLGRWGEQFF	TGTGCCAGCAGCTTAGGAAGGTGGGGTGAGCAGTTCTTC
many	TRBJ2-7	TRBV5-1	TRBD2	CASSPKTTSGSYEQYF	TGCGCCAGCAGCCCCAAAACGACTAGCGGGAGTTACGAGCAGTACTTC
many	TRBJ2-1	TRBV5-6	TRBD2	CASSTSGRDPVPLNEEQFF	TGTGCCAGCAGCACTAGCGGGAGGGACCCGGTCCCCCTGAATGAGGAGCAGTTCTTC
-	TRBJ2-1	TRBV20-1	TRBD2	CSARLGTSGSSYNEQFF	TGCAGTGCTAGACTCGGGACTAGCGGAAGCTCCTACAATGAGCAGTTCTTC
many	TRBJ2-3	TRBV29-1	-	CSATPIGTDTQYF	TGCAGCGCCACGCCCATAGGCACAGATACGCAGTATTTT
few	TRBJ2-5	TRBV3-1	-	CASSQLFRGAETQYF	TGTGCCAGCAGCCAATTATTTCGGGGTGCAGAGACCCAGTACTTC
many	TRBJ2-1	TRBV7-2	-	CASSFTYNEQFF	TGTGCCAGCAGCTTCACTTACAATGAGCAGTTCTTC
many	TRBJ2-3	TRBV29-1	-	CSVEDYADTQYF	TGCAGCGTTGAAGATTATGCAGATACGCAGTATTTT
many	TRBJ1-1	TRBV10-1	-	CASSAPLGTEAFF	TGCGCCAGCAGTGCACCCCTGGGCACTGAAGCTTTCTTT
-	TRBJ2-1	TRBV29-1	-	CSVEPGRGLLGEQFF	TGCAGCGTTGAACCGGGCAGGGGCCTTTTGGGTGAGCAGTTCTTC
many	TRBJ1-3	TRBV11-2	-	CASSLEPGNTIYF	TGTGCCAGCAGCTTAGAACCAGGAAACACCATATATTTT
-	TRBJ2-7	TRBV15	TRBD1	CATSSMSPGQSYEQYF	TGTGCCACCAGCAGCATGAGCCCGGGACAGTCATACGAGCAGTACTTC
-	TRBJ2-4	TRBV11-2	TRBD2	CASSTPIAGGKNIQYF	TGTGCCAGCAGCACCCCAATAGCGGGAGGTAAAAACATTCAGTACTTC
-	TRBJ2-1	TRBV9	TRBD2	CASSVSPQTIAGGGDNEQFF	TGTGCCAGCAGCGTATCCCCCCAAACCATAGCGGGAGGAGGAGACAATGAGCAGTTCTTC
-	TRBJ1-1	TRBV14	-	CASSINRDMAFF	TGTGCCAGCAGCATAAACAGGGATATGGCTTTCTTT
many	TRBJ1-5	TRBV7-8	-	CASSHPEGHQPQHF	TGTGCCAGCAGCCACCCGGAGGGTCACCAGCCCCAGCATTTT
-	TRBJ2-7	TRBV5-6	-	CAEAMIGADTYEQYF	TGTGCCGAGGCTATGATTGGGGCAGATACCTACGAGCAGTACTTC
many	TRBJ2-2	TRBV7-2	TRBD2	CASSSPGLARTGELFF	TGTGCCAGCAGCTCACCGGGACTAGCTCGAACCGGGGAGCTGTTTTTT
many	TRBJ2-1	TRBV7-9	TRBD1	CASSPDRVGYNEQFF	TGTGCCAGCAGCCCGGACAGGGTGGGATACAATGAGCAGTTCTTC
once	TRBJ1-1	TRBV20-1	-	CSATQGYGTEAFF	TGCAGTGCTACCCAGGGATATGGCACTGAAGCTTTCTTT
many	TRBJ1-2	TRBV3-1	TRBD1	CASSQVFTGESGYTF	TGTGCCAGCAGCCAAGTCTTCACAGGGGAAAGCGGCTACACCTTC
many	TRBJ2-2	TRBV6-1	-	CASKGRRNTGELFF	TGTGCCAGCAAGGGGCGGAGGAACACCGGGGAGCTGTTTTTT
many	TRBJ2-1	TRBV11-2	-	CASSLLAYNEQFF	TGTGCCAGCAGCTTATTGGCTTACAATGAGCAGTTCTTC
many	TRBJ2-7	TRBV28	-	CASSSLKYEQYF	TGTGCCAGCAGTTCCCTCAAATACGAGCAGTACTTC